This TCR beta chain stems from a study of control samples from healthy donors and cancer patients. The CDR3 spans 19 residues. Germline V gene data show CDR1 as SGDLS and CDR2 as YYNGEE. Trimming took 6 bases from V and 0 from J; bases not matched to a gene: 15. TCRdb's copy holds only in-frame clones and misses some; the assay was immunoSEQ multiplex PCR. The sample lists about 75,000 clones, 90% to 95% seen once, with 6.2% in the top ten. The clonotype comes from a woman in her forties in good health. The V call is TRBV9, the J call TRBJ2-2; 9 nucleotides align to TRBD2. Sequencing was performed on blood. The CDR3 protein is CASTRLGSGGLANTGELFF. The CDR3, as DNA: TGTGCCAGCACCCGACTCGGTAGCGGGGGCCTCGCGAACACCGGGGAGCTGTTTTTT. Full variable domain (remainder filled in from reference TRBV9 and TRBJ2-2): DSGVTQTPKHLITATGQRVTLRCSPRSGDLSVYWYQQSLDQGLQFLIQYYNGEERAKGNILERFSAQQFPDLHSELNLSSLELGDSALYFCASTRLGSGGLANTGELFFGEGSRLTVL.